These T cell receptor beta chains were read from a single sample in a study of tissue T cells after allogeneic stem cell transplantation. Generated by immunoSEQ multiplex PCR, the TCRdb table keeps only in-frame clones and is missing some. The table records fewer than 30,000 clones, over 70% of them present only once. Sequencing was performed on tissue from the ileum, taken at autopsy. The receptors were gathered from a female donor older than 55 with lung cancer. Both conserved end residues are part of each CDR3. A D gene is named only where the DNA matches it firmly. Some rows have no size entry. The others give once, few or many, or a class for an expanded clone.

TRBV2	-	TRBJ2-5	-	CASSKEGRETQYF	TGTGCCAGCAGTAAGGAGGGCCGAGAGACCCAGTACTTC
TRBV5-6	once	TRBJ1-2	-	CASSLVAGNSNYGYTF	TGTGCCAGCAGCTTGGTCGCCGGGAATTCTAACTATGGCTACACCTTC
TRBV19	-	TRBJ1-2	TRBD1	CASLGQTHYGYTF	TGTGCCAGCTTGGGACAGACTCACTATGGCTACACCTTC
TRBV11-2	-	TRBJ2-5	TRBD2	CASSLADVSGGTQYF	TGTGCCAGCAGCTTAGCGGACGTCAGCGGGGGGACCCAGTACTTC
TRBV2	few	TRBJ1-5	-	CASEKERNQPQHF	TGTGCCAGCGAGAAAGAGCGCAATCAGCCCCAGCATTTT
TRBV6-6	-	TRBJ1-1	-	CASSRRGDTEAFF	TGTGCCAGCAGCCGCCGAGGGGACACTGAAGCTTTCTTT
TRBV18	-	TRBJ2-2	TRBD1	CASSPILTGGTGELFF	TGTGCCAGCTCACCCATCCTTACAGGGGGCACCGGGGAGCTGTTTTTT
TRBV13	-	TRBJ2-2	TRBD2	CASSLGRSSGRGNTGELFF	TGTGCCAGCAGCTTAGGCCGGAGTAGCGGGAGGGGGAACACCGGGGAGCTGTTTTTT
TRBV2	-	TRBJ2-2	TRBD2	CASSSGPDGELFF	TGTGCCAGCTCTAGCGGACCTGATGGGGAGCTGTTTTTT
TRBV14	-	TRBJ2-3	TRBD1	CASSQLGQGTDTQYF	TGTGCCAGCAGCCAACTCGGACAGGGTACAGATACGCAGTATTTT
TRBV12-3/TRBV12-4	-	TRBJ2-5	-	CASSFGETQYF	TGTGCCAGCAGTTTTGGGGAGACCCAGTACTTC
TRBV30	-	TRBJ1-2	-	CAWSIGYYGYTF	TGTGCCTGGAGTATCGGATACTATGGCTACACCTTC
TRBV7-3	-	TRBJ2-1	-	CASSFGGGGNEQFF	TGTGCCAGCAGCTTTGGCGGGGGCGGAAATGAGCAGTTCTTC
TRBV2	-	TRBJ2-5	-	CASSALVNGETQYF	TGTGCCAGCAGCGCGCTGGTGAATGGCGAGACCCAGTACTTC
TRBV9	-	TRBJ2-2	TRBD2	CASQLGLAGGNTGELFF	TGTGCCAGCCAACTGGGACTAGCGGGGGGGAACACCGGGGAGCTGTTTTTT
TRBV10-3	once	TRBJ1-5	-	CAISAGMVDQPQHF	TGTGCCATCAGTGCAGGGATGGTGGATCAGCCCCAGCATTTT
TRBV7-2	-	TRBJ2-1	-	CASSPQPRAEQFF	TGTGCCAGCAGCCCTCAACCTAGAGCTGAGCAGTTCTTC
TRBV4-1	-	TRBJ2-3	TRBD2	CASSHPSGSTDTQYF	TGCGCCAGCAGCCACCCTAGCGGTAGCACAGATACGCAGTATTTT